This T cell receptor beta chain was sequenced for a study of CD8+CD57+ T cells in acquired aplastic anemia. Whole-study context: An average of roughly 2.9 ug of DNA was obtained from sorted CD4+ and CD8+ cells. Healthy donor CD4+ samples were sequenced to a depth that averaged about 11 million reads. Study outcomes and limitations: Some 30 shared CD8+ CDR3s appeared highly expressed within patients' immunodominant clones.

In the case of this clonotype: Its antigen is not known.

It was genomic DNA that served as the template for profiling TCR beta VDJ and CDR3. TCRdb re-analysed the reads in MiXCR, keeping a single row per CDR3 protein. The sample has about 210,000 distinct CDR3 sequences; 30% to 35% are singletons. Germline lookup yields CDR1 SGHVS and CDR2 FQNEAQ. Trimming took off 5 bases at V and 2 bases at J, with 13 bases between the two ends. The length of the CDR3 is 16 residues. The origin of this receptor is a human donor in good health, serving as a control. The chain links TRBV7-8 to TRBJ2-6; a possible D gene is TRBD1 (5 bases). The sequencing sample was made of sorted CD4+, CD8+, or CD8+CD57+ T cells (not recorded which) from PBMCs. CDR3 amino acids: CASSTTRVTGANVLTF. The DNA of the CDR3 is TGTGCCAGCAGCACCACCAGGGTTACTGGGGCCAACGTCCTGACTTTC. The entire variable domain, with the rest obtained from reference TRBV7-8 and TRBJ2-6, is as follows: GAGVSQSPRYKVAKRGQDVALRCDPISGHVSLFWYQQALGQGPEFLTYFQNEAQLDKSGLPSDRFFAERPEGSVSTLKIQRTQQEDSAVYLCASSTTRVTGANVLTFGAGSRLTVL.